This TCR beta chain stems from a study of T cells in Graves' hyperthyroidism and ophthalmopathy. Whole-study findings and limits: By a 13 V-J model, ophthalmopathy was set apart from stable hyperthyroidism.

The CDR3 spans 15 residues. Trimming shortened V by 5 bases and J by 0 bases, and 11 bases separated the two germline ends. CDR1 is SGHRS, CDR2 YFSETQ, per germline. Authors of the study amplified TCR beta CDR3 regions from RNA transcripts. The study used the HTBI primer set for a first-round RT-PCR of the TCR CDR3. TCRdb itself ran the multiplex PCR reads through MiXCR, one entry per CDR3 protein. Of around 620,000 distinct CDR3 sequences listed, around 15% were seen once; the top ten hold 3% to 4.5%. Uncontrolled infections, other autoimmune diseases, pregnancy or lactation led to exclusion of patients. Points on this clonotype: Its antigen is still unknown.

The sample comprised blood. The sequence was obtained from a woman aged 25 to 39 with Graves' hyperthyroidism. The V and J genes are TRBV5-1 and TRBJ2-2, with D possibly TRBD2 on 5 matching bases. Written as DNA, the CDR3 is TGCGCCAGCAGGACTACAGAAGCGAACACCGGGGAGCTGTTTTTT. Translated: CASRTTEANTGELFF.